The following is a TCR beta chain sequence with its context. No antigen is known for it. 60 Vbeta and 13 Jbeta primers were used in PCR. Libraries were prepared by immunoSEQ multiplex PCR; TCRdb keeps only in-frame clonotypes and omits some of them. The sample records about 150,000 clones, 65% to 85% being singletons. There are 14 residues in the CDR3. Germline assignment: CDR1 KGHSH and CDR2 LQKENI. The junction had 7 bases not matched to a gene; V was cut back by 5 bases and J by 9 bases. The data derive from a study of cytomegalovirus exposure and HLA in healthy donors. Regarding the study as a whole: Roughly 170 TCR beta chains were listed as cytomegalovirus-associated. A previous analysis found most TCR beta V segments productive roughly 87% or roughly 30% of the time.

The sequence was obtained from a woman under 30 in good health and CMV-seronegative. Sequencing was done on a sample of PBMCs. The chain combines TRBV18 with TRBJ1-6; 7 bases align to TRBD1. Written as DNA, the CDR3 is TGTGCCAGCTCAGAGACAGGGAATAGTTCACCCCTCCACTTT. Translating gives CASSETGNSSPLHF.